This T cell receptor (beta chain) was observed in a study of T cells in Graves' hyperthyroidism and ophthalmopathy. The investigators amplified TCR beta CDR3 regions from RNA transcripts. The HTBI set primed first-round TCR CDR3 RT-PCR. TCRdb independently ran MiXCR on the multiplex PCR reads; one entry per CDR3 protein. The sample consists of about 690,000 distinct CDR3 sequences, 15% to 20% of them appearing once. The CDR3 is 14 residues long. Germline values: CDR1 GTSNPN, CDR2 SVGIG (reference sequence). V lost 3 bases and J lost 4, with 13 bases in between. This clonotype has ten or more counts. The chain links TRBV30 to TRBJ1-5; weak D call: TRBD1 (5 bases). Sequencing was performed on blood. The TCR was taken from a man between 50 and 59 years old with Graves' hyperthyroidism. The CDR3 coding sequence is TGTGCCTGGAGATTGGAGGGGACTAATCAGCCCCAGCATTTT. Its protein product is CAWRLEGTNQPQHF. The complete variable domain, with remaining parts taken from reference TRBV30 and TRBJ1-5, reads SQTIHQWPATLVQPVGSPLSLECTVEGTSNPNLYWYRQAAGRGLQLLFYSVGIGQISSEVPQNLSASRPQDRQFILSSKKLLLSDSGFYLCAWRLEGTNQPQHFGDGTRLSIL.